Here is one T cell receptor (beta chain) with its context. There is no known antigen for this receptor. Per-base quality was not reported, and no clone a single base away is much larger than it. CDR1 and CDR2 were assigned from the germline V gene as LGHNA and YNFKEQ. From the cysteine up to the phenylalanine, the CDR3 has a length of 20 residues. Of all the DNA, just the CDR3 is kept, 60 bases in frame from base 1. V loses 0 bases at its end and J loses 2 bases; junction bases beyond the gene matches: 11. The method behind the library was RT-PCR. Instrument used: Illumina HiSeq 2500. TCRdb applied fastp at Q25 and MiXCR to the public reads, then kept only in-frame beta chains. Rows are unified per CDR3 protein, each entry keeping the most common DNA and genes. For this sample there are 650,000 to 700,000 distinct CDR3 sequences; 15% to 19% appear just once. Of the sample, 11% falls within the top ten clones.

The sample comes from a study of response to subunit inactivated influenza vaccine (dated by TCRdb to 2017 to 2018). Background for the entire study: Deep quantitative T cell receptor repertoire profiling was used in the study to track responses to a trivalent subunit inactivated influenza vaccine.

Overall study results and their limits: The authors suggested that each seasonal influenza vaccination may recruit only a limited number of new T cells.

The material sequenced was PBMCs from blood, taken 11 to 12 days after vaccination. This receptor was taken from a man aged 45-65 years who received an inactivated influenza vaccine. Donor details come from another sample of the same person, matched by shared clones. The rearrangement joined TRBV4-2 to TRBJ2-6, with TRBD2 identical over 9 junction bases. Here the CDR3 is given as CASSQELSIAGVTGANVLTF. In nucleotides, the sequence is TGTGCCAGCAGCCAAGAGTTAAGTATAGCGGGAGTGACTGGGGCCAACGTCCTGACTTTC.